This T cell receptor beta chain was obtained from a study of CD8+ T cells in alopecia areata. Overall study findings and caveats: Lesional scalp displayed greater clonality than normal scalp, most notably in alopecia totalis/universalis. Tofacitinib significantly reduced both scalp clonality and expanded CD8+ clones among the top 100. A large proportion of expanded lesional clones were detected persisting in scalp and blood during tofacitinib. Links between baseline CD8+ expansion and response need larger treated cohorts.

As concerns this clone: The antigen remains undetermined.

The V and J ends lost 3 bases and 1 base respectively, with 5 bases between them. The CDR3 has 13 residues. CDR1 SGDLS and CDR2 YYNGEE come from the germline V gene. Specified treatment: oral pan-JAK inhibitor, 5-10 mg twice daily. Extracted from the samples, RNA was reverse transcribed into cDNA to serve as the sequencing template. The data were produced by immunoSEQ multiplex PCR, yet TCRdb's version contains in-frame clones alone and is incomplete. The sample holds about 64,000 clones, about half seen once. This sequence originates from a human donor with alopecia areata. The genes are TRBV9 and TRBJ1-5; no clear D. Sequenced here: CD8+ T cells sorted from blood, sampled at roughly week 36, from a patient treated with tofacitinib. For the CDR3, the DNA is TGTGCCAGCAGCGCGGGGAGCAATCAGCCCCAGCATTTT. Amino acid sequence: CASSAGSNQPQHF.